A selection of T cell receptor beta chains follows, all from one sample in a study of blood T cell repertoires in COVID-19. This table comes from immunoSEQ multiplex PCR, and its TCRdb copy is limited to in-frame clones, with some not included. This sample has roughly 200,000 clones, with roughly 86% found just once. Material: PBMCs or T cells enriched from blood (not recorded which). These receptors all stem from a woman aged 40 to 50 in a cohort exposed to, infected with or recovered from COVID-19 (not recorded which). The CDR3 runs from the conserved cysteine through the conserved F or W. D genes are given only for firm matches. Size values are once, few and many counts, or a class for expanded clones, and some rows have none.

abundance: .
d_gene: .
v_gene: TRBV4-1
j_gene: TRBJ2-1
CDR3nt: TGCGCCAGCCAGCGCAGCTCCTACAATGAGCAGTTCTTC
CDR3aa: CASQRSSYNEQFF

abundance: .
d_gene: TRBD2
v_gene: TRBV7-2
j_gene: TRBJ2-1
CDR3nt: TGTGCCAGCAGTCTGACTAGCGGGAGGTACAATGAGCAGTTCTTC
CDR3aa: CASSLTSGRYNEQFF

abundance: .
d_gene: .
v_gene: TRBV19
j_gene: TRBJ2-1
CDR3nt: TGTGCCAGTAGTATTGGCTTGCGGGGGCACTCCTACAATGAGCAGTTCTTC
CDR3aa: CASSIGLRGHSYNEQFF

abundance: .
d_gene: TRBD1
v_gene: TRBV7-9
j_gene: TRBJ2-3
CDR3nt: TGTGCCAGCAGCTTAGTCGGGACAGGGGTCACAGATACGCAGTATTTT
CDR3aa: CASSLVGTGVTDTQYF

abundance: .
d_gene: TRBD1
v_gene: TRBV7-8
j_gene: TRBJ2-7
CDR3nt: TGTGCCAGCAGCCCCCTCGGGTTACAGGGGAACTACGAGCAGTACTTC
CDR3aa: CASSPLGLQGNYEQYF

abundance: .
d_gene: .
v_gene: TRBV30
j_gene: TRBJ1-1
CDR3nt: TGTGCCTGGAGTGTACGGTGGGCAGGGGCCATGAACACTGAAGCTTTCTTT
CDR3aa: CAWSVRWAGAMNTEAFF

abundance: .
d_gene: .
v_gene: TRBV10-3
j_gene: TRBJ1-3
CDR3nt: TGTGCCATCAGTGAGTCATTATCGGACACCATATATTTT
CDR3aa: CAISESLSDTIYF

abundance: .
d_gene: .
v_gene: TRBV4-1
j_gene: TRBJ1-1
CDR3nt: TGCGCCAGCAGCCCGACGGGCACTGAAGCTTTCTTT
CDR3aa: CASSPTGTEAFF

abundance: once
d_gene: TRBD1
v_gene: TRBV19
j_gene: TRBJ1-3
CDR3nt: TGTGCCAGTAGTATCCGGGACAGGGGAGGAAACACCATATATTTT
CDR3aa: CASSIRDRGGNTIYF

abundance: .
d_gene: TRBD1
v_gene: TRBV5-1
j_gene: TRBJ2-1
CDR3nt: TGCGCCAGCAGCCCGACCTCTCGCGGACAGGGGGTAGCTGAGCAGTTCTTC
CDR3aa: CASSPTSRGQGVAEQFF

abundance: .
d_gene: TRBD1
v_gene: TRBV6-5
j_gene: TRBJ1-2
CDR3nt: TGTGCCAGCAGTACAAGGACAGGCGCGGGCTACACCTTC
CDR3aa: CASSTRTGAGYTF

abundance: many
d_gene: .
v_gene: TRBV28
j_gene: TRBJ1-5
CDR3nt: TGTGCCAGCAGTTTTTCCGGGGGAGTCAATCAGCCCCAGCATTTT
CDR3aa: CASSFSGGVNQPQHF